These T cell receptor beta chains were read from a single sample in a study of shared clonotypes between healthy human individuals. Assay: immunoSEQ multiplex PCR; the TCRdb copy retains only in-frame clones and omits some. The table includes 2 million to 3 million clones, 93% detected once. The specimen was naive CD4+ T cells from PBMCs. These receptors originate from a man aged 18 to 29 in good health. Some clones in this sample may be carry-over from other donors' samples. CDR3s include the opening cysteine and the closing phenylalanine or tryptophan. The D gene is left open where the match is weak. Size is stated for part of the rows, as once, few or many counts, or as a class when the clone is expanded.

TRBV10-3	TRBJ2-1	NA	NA	CAISELRGEQFF	TGTGCCATCAGTGAGTTGCGGGGTGAGCAGTTCTTC
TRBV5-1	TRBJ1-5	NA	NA	CASSLGGDQPQHF	TGCGCCAGCAGCTTGGGGGGCGATCAGCCCCAGCATTTT
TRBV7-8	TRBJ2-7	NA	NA	CASSSLQGSATEQYF	TGTGCCAGCAGCTCGCTACAGGGTAGCGCAACCGAGCAGTACTTC
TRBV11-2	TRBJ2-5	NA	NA	CASSLGRQETQYF	TGTGCCAGCAGCTTAGGCAGGCAAGAGACCCAGTACTTC
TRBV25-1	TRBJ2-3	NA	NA	CASSEVSTDTQYF	TGTGCCAGCAGTGAAGTCAGCACAGATACGCAGTATTTT
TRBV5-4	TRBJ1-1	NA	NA	CASSLVGTEAFF	TGTGCCAGCAGCTTAGTAGGGACTGAAGCTTTCTTT
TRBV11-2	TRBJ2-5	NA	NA	CASSPILDIQYF	TGTGCCAGCAGCCCAATCCTGGACATCCAGTACTTC
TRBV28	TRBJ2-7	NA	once	CASSLFSGEQCF	TGTGCCAGCAGTTTATTTTCGGGCGAGCAGTGCTTC
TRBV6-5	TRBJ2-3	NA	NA	CASRWRESTDTQYF	TGTGCCAGCAGGTGGAGGGAAAGCACAGATACGCAGTATTTT
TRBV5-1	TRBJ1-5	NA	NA	CASSSGPSQLGQPQHF	TGCGCCAGCAGTTCCGGCCCGAGCCAACTGGGTCAGCCCCAGCATTTT
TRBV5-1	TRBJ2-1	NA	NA	CASSLGTSRDNERFF	TGCGCCAGCAGCTTGGGGACTAGTCGGGACAATGAGCGGTTCTTC
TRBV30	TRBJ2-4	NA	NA	CAWSVEGLAKNIQYF	TGTGCCTGGAGTGTAGAGGGCTTAGCCAAAAACATTCAGTACTTC
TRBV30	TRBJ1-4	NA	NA	CAWSEGWGQLFF	TGTGCCTGGAGTGAGGGATGGGGGCAACTGTTTTTT
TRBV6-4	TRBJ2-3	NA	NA	CASSRDFTDTQYF	TGTGCCAGCAGCCGGGACTTCACAGATACGCAGTATTTT
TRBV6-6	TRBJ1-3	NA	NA	CASSPAGAAGNTIYF	TGTGCCAGCAGCCCCGCGGGTGCCGCTGGAAACACCATATATTTT
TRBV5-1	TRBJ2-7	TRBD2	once	CASSLLAGGSWSYEQYF	TGCGCCAGCAGCTTACTAGCGGGAGGGTCGTGGTCCTACGAGCAGTACTTC
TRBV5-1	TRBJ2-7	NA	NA	CASSLGKGAYEQYF	TGCGCCAGCAGCTTGGGGAAGGGCGCCTACGAGCAGTACTTC
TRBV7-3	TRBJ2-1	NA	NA	CASSLTLEGETFF	TGTGCCAGCAGCTTAACCCTGGAGGGGGAAACGTTCTTC
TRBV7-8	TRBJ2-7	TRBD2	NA	CASTGTSVYEQYF	TGTGCCAGCACCGGGACTAGCGTCTACGAGCAGTACTTC
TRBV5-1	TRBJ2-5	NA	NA	CASSLARPSVGTQYF	TGCGCCAGCAGCTTGGCTAGACCTTCTGTAGGGACCCAGTACTTC
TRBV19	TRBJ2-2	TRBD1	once	CASSRPTGVGTGELFF	TGTGCCAGTAGTCGACCGACAGGGGTTGGCACCGGGGAGCTGTTTTTT
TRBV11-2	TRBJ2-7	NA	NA	CASSLGGNYEQYF	TGTGCCAGCAGCTTAGGGGGGAACTACGAGCAGTACTTC
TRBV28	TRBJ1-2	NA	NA	CASKSGGGTPRGYTF	TGTGCCAGCAAGTCTGGCGGGGGGACCCCTCGAGGCTACACCTTC
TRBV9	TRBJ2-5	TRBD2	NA	CASSVGPSGRTETQYF	TGTGCCAGCAGCGTAGGGCCTAGCGGGAGGACGGAGACCCAGTACTTC
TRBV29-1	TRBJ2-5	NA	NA	CSATGWTEQETQYF	TGCAGCGCAACAGGGTGGACAGAGCAAGAGACCCAGTACTTC
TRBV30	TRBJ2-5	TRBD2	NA	CAWRRGGVIVETQYF	TGTGCCTGGAGGCGGGGGGGTGTCATCGTAGAGACCCAGTACTTC
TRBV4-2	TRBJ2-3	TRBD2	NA	CASSQGSGGTDTQYF	TGTGCCAGCAGCCAGGGATCGGGAGGAACAGATACGCAGTATTTT
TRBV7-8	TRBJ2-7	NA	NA	CASSSGHYEQYF	TGTGCCAGCAGCTCGGGCCATTACGAGCAGTACTTC
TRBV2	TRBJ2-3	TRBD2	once	CASSEDGRGDTQYF	TGTGCCAGCAGTGAGGACGGGAGGGGAGATACGCAGTATTTT
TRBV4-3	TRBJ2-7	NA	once	CASSQASGSAYEQYF	TGCGCCAGCAGCCAAGCCTCAGGGAGCGCCTACGAGCAGTACTTC
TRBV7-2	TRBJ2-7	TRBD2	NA	CASSLKRGNYEQYF	TGTGCCAGCAGCTTAAAGCGGGGAAACTACGAGCAGTACTTC
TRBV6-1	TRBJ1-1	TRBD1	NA	CASSAWDRGTEAFF	TGTGCCAGCAGTGCCTGGGACAGGGGAACTGAAGCTTTCTTT
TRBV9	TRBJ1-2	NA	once	CASSSRYTGTDNYGYTF	TGTGCCAGCAGCTCCCGTTATACCGGGACGGATAACTATGGCTACACCTTC
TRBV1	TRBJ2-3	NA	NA	CTSSPEREGLTDTQYF	TGCACCAGCAGCCCGGAGCGGGAAGGATTAACAGATACGCAGTATTTT
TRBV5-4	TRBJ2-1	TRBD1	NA	CASSRQGRNEQFF	TGTGCCAGCAGCAGACAGGGAAGGAATGAGCAGTTCTTC
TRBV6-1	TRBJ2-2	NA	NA	CASSEGGYTGELFF	TGTGCCAGCAGTGAAGGGGGATACACCGGGGAGCTGTTTTTT
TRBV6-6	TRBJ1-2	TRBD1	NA	CASSYGGGGLSYGYTF	TGTGCCAGCAGTTACGGGGGAGGGGGCCTGAGCTATGGCTACACCTTC
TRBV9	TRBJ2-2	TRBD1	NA	CASSVRIGTVFRENTGELFF	TGTGCCAGCAGCGTACGTATCGGGACAGTTTTTCGTGAGAACACCGGGGAGCTGTTTTTT
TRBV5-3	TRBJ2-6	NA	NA	CARSLVARGGRSSGANVLTF	TGTGCCAGAAGCTTGGTGGCGCGGGGAGGCAGAAGCTCTGGGGCCAACGTCCTGACTTTC
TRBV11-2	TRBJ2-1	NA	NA	CASSLDLGEQFF	TGTGCCAGCAGCTTAGATCTGGGTGAGCAGTTCTTC
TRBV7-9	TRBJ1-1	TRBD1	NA	CASSFQTGVNTEAFF	TGTGCCAGCAGCTTCCAAACAGGGGTGAACACTGAAGCTTTCTTT
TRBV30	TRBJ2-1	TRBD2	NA	CAWSVGLAGIYEQFF	TGTGCCTGGAGTGTGGGGCTAGCGGGAATTTATGAGCAGTTCTTC
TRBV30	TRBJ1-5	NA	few	CAWSRPNQPQHF	TGTGCCTGGAGCCGGCCCAATCAGCCCCAGCATTTT
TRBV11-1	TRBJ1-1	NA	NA	CASSFFKAVRTQAFF	TGTGCCAGCAGCTTCTTTAAGGCTGTACGAACCCAAGCTTTCTTT
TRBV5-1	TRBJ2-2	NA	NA	CASSRRTGGVASGSPGELFF	TGCGCCAGCAGCCGAAGGACAGGGGGCGTCGCTAGCGGGAGTCCCGGGGAGCTGTTTTTT